These T cell receptor beta chains were read from a single sample in a study of blood T cell repertoires in COVID-19. The repertoire was sequenced with immunoSEQ multiplex PCR; TCRdb's copy has only in-frame clones and lacks some. Of about 220,000 clones in the sample, around four fifths are singletons; the top ten hold 8.2%. Input material: peripheral blood. The receptors were sampled from a woman aged 45-59 years with acute or convalescent COVID-19. CDR3s include the opening cysteine and the closing phenylalanine or tryptophan. A row's size may be missing; if present it is once, few, many or a size class.

clone_size | j_call | v_call | cdr3_aa
- | TRBJ1-1 | TRBV6-4 | CASRPNRDSEAFF
- | TRBJ2-1 | TRBV20-1 | CSASRAGDWDEQFF
- | TRBJ2-5 | TRBV11-2 | CASSPGGEWETQYF
- | TRBJ2-7 | TRBV27 | CASSDRGGYEQYF
- | TRBJ2-4 | TRBV5-1 | CASSLGQGNIQYF
- | TRBJ2-7 | TRBV3-1/TRBV3-2 | CASSQGPVAEQYF
- | TRBJ2-3 | TRBV9 | CASSAQFTDTQYF
- | TRBJ1-1 | TRBV24-1 | CATSDREGEAFF
- | TRBJ1-4 | TRBV15 | CATSRDNANEKLFF
- | TRBJ2-1 | TRBV28 | CASRRVSGSSLYNEQFF
- | TRBJ1-1 | TRBV24-1 | CATSEPGDTEAFF
- | TRBJ1-1 | TRBV20-1 | CSASPSTMNTEAFF
- | TRBJ1-1 | TRBV11-2 | CASKDRGRLNTEAFF
once | TRBJ2-7 | TRBV19 | CASSIVAGGTSYEQYF
few | TRBJ2-1 | TRBV6-1 | CASSERGEQFF
- | TRBJ2-1 | TRBV2 | CASKGGGEQFF
few | TRBJ2-7 | TRBV5-1 | CASSLGGTGQTYEQYF
- | TRBJ2-3 | TRBV27 | CASSFRGTGGSDTQYF
- | TRBJ2-1 | TRBV4-2 | CASSQGQGVYNEQFF
- | TRBJ2-1 | TRBV7-3 | CASSLLSSGEQFF
- | TRBJ2-1 | TRBV24-1 | CATSDPGGTSGNNEQFF
- | TRBJ2-5 | TRBV6-5 | CASSYQHGGGETQYF
- | TRBJ1-6 | TRBV2 | CASLEESRSPLHF
- | TRBJ2-5 | TRBV28 | CASSPTSGTGTYQETQYF
- | TRBJ1-2 | TRBV7-2 | CASSPRTGGLSYGYTF
- | TRBJ2-7 | TRBV7-3 | CASSPGLEAYEQYF
- | TRBJ1-5 | TRBV21-1 | CASGVSEVCNQPQHF
few | TRBJ1-5 | TRBV5-5 | CASSPAGGLNQPQHF
- | TRBJ2-3 | TRBV29-1 | CSGAGTTTSDTQYF
once | TRBJ1-2 | TRBV27 | CASSSITGGDGYTF
few | TRBJ1-3 | TRBV2 | CASIATGGNTIYF
- | TRBJ2-3 | TRBV27 | CASSSPGGGSYTDTQYF
few | TRBJ2-7 | TRBV7-9 | CASSPGTSGRDEQYF
- | TRBJ2-1 | TRBV30 | CASRTSGKGYNEQFF
- | TRBJ2-1 | TRBV27 | CASQWGQESSYNEQFF
- | TRBJ1-1 | TRBV19 | CASSTSAYTEAFF
- | TRBJ2-2 | TRBV7-6 | CASSNPGKNTGELFF
once | TRBJ2-3 | TRBV27 | CASSLFGGSGGTQYF
few | TRBJ1-4 | TRBV5-1 | CASSFRGSANEKLFF
- | TRBJ2-7 | TRBV7-2 | CASSPRSAGRHEQYF
- | TRBJ2-7 | TRBV28 | CASSLGRGARIQQYF
- | TRBJ2-7 | TRBV18 | CASSPRTSGRAYEQYF
- | TRBJ2-2 | TRBV6-4 | CASSDSIAGVPRGTGELFF
- | TRBJ2-7 | TRBV9 | CASSVGEPYEQYF
- | TRBJ2-7 | TRBV19 | CASSIRGVRDEQYF
- | TRBJ2-2 | TRBV7-2 | CASSPDRDRGLSGELFF
- | TRBJ2-3 | TRBV6-1 | CASSEDGQSTDTQYF
few | TRBJ2-7 | TRBV28 | CASSQSWGLADYEQYF
once | TRBJ2-2 | TRBV24-1 | CATSWGANTGELFF
- | TRBJ1-4 | TRBV28 | CASGLRTRNEKLFF
- | TRBJ2-5 | TRBV10-1 | CASSERRGLAGAQETQYF
once | TRBJ2-3 | TRBV5-8 | CASSPLRGVGDTQYF
- | TRBJ1-2 | TRBV24-1 | CATSDPTGAYYGYTF
once | TRBJ2-3 | TRBV18 | CASSQGTSGTGTDTQYF
- | TRBJ1-1 | TRBV19 | CASSIQLNTEAFF
- | TRBJ2-3 | TRBV6-1 | CASSEAASADTQYF
- | TRBJ2-2 | TRBV7-9 | CASATGASTGELFF